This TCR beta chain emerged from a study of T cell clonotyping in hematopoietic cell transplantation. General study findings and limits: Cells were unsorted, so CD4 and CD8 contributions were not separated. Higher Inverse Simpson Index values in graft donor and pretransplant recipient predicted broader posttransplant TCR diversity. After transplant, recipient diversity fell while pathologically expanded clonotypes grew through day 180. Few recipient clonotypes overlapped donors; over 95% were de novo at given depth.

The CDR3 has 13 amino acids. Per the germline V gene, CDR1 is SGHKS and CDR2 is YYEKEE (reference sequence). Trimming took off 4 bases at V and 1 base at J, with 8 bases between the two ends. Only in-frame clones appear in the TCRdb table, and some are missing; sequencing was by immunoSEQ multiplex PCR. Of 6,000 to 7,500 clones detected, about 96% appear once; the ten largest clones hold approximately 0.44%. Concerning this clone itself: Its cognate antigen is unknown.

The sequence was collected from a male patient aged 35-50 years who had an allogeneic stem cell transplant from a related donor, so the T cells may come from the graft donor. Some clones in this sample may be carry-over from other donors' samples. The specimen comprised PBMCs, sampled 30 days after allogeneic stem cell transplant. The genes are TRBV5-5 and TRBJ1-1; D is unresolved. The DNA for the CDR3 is TGTGCCAGCAGCACCCCAGGGAACACTGAAGCTTTCTTT. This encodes CASSTPGNTEAFF.